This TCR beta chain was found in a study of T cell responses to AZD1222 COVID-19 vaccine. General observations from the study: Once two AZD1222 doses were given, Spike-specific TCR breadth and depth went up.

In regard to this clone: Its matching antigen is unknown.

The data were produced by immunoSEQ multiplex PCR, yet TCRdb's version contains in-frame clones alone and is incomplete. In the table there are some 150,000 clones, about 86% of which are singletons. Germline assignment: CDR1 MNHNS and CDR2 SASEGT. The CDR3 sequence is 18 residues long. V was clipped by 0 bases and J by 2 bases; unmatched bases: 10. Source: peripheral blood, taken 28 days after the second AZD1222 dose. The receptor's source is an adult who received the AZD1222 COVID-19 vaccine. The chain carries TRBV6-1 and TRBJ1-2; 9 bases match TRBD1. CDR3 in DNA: TGTGCCAGCAGTGAAGCCGGGACAGGGACAAGAGGGAACTATGGCTACACCTTC. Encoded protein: CASSEAGTGTRGNYGYTF.